These 23 T cell receptor beta chains originate from one sample sequenced in a study of blood T cell repertoires in COVID-19. TCRdb's table, derived via immunoSEQ multiplex PCR, lists solely in-frame clones and lacks some. The data show 110,000 to 150,000 clones, approximately 86% seen once. Sequenced: peripheral blood. These receptors came from a man aged 70 or older with acute or convalescent COVID-19.

The chain combines TRBV3-1 (or the pseudogene TRBV3-2) with TRBJ2-7; 8 bases fit TRBD2. CDR3 length: 14 residues. The germline gives CDR1 LGHDT, CDR2 YNNKEL (reference sequence). Unmatched junction bases numbered 6, after V lost 3 bases and J lost 5 bases. CDR3 nucleotide sequence: TGTGCCAGCAGCCACAGCGGGAGAACCGACGAGCAGTACTTC. It yields the protein CASSHSGRTDEQYF.

The chain joins TRBV10-3 to TRBJ2-7; TRBD2 matches 7 bases. Germline loops: CDR1 ENHRY, CDR2 SYGVKD. CDR3 size: 16 residues. The V and J ends lost 0 bases and 6 bases, in that order; junction bases with no gene match: 11. CDR3 coding DNA: TGTGCCATCAGTGAGTCTGTTAGCCAAACGGGGGGCGAGCAGTACTTC. Translation: CAISESVSQTGGEQYF.

The genes are TRBV2 and TRBJ1-1; 7 bases map to TRBD1. The germline V gene encodes CDR1 SNHLY and CDR2 FYNNEI. The CDR3 loop spans 13 amino acids. The V segment lost 4 bases and the J segment 5 bases; nucleotides outside the gene matches: 4. CDR3 sequence reads: CASSGQGITEAFF. The CDR3 region has the DNA TGTGCCAGCAGTGGACAGGGAATTACTGAAGCTTTCTTT.

The chain has TRBV18 and TRBJ1-1; 10 nucleotides line up with TRBD1. CDR3 length: 16 amino acids. V shed 3 bases, J shed 1 base, and the junction held 5 bases outside the gene matches. Germline V lookup: CDR1 KGHSH, CDR2 LQKENI. CDR3 sequence reads: CASSPLTGGANTEAFF. The CDR3 DNA reads TGTGCCAGCTCACCTCTGACAGGGGGCGCGAACACTGAAGCTTTCTTT.

The chain links TRBV7-8 to TRBJ1-5; possible D gene TRBD1, 6 bases. This CDR3 is 18 amino acids long. V lost 0 bases and J 0 bases, leaving 15 bases between the germline ends. The germline gives CDR1 SGHVS, CDR2 FQNEAQ. The CDR3 sequence is CASSLAPRTVYSNQPQHF. Written as DNA, the CDR3 is TGTGCCAGCAGCTTAGCCCCTCGGACAGTTTATAGCAATCAGCCCCAGCATTTT.

The chain joins TRBV6-5 to TRBJ2-5; TRBD2 aligns across 8 bases. Germline values: CDR1 MNHEY, CDR2 SVGAGI. The CDR3 has 16 amino acids. Losses at the gene ends were 4 bases for V and 5 bases for J; bases not matched to a gene: 12. The CDR3 spells CASSFKAGDPSETQYF. CDR3 sequence (DNA): TGTGCCAGCAGTTTCAAAGCGGGGGACCCGTCGGAGACCCAGTACTTC.

The chain links TRBV30 to TRBJ1-2, with a tentative D call TRBD1 (5 bases). Germline V gene sequence: CDR1 GTSNPN, CDR2 SVGIG (reference sequence). CDR3 length: 13 residues. V was clipped by 7 bases and J by 3 bases, with 15 bases between them. CDR3 region: CAFQGRNYYGYTF. CDR3 nucleotide sequence: TGTGCCTTTCAGGGCAGAAACTACTATGGCTACACCTTC.

V usage is TRBV10-1 and J usage is TRBJ2-1; a weak D match, TRBD1 (5 bases). Trimming left V 5 bases short and J 10 bases short, with 12 bases between. Germline CDR1 reads WNHNN; CDR2 reads SYGVQD (reference sequence). The CDR3 loop spans 12 amino acids. The CDR3 DNA reads as TGCGCCAGCAGTACAGGTTTCAGGGAGCAGTTCTTC. This translates into CASSTGFREQFF.

This rearrangement joins TRBV6-6 to TRBJ2-5; 8 positions agree with TRBD1. Germline V gene sequence: CDR1 MNHNY, CDR2 SVGAGI (reference sequence). The CDR3 is made up of 15 amino acids. The V segment lost 2 bases and the J segment 5 bases; nucleotides outside the gene matches: 7. The CDR3 is CASSYRGQDEETQYF. In nucleotides, the CDR3 is TGTGCCAGCAGTTACCGGGGACAGGATGAGGAGACCCAGTACTTC.

The gene calls are TRBV5-8 and TRBJ1-4, with 10 bases fitting TRBD1. This CDR3 region has 17 residues. Germline V lookup: CDR1 SGHTS, CDR2 YDEGEE. V shed 4 bases and J 5 bases; nucleotides not matched to a gene: 11. The DNA of the CDR3 is TGTGCCAGCAGCCCTGGGACAGGGGATGGGGCAAATGAAAAACTGTTTTTT. This codes for CASSPGTGDGANEKLFF.

The chain links TRBV6-5 to TRBJ1-5; TRBD1 is a possible D gene (5 bases). The CDR3 spans 16 residues. Germline CDR1 reads MNHEY; CDR2 reads SVGAGI. Trimming stripped 0 bases from V and 3 bases from J, with 12 bases between. CDR3 nucleotides: TGTGCCAGCAGTTACTCCCGACAGAACTTCAATCAGCCCCAGCATTTT. Its protein is CASSYSRQNFNQPQHF.

The rearrangement uses TRBV3-1 (or the pseudogene TRBV3-2) and TRBJ2-2; D might be TRBD1 (5 bases). Germline V lookup: CDR1 LGHDT, CDR2 YNNKEL (reference sequence). This CDR3 comprises 14 residues. Deletions cut 0 bases from V and 9 bases from J, with 11 bases between. Here the CDR3 reads CASSQDSRGRELFF. The CDR3 nucleotides read TGTGCCAGCAGCCAAGATAGTAGGGGCCGGGAGCTGTTTTTT.

CDR3 in amino acids: CASSETRGGDQPQHF. CDR3 sequence (DNA): TGTGCCAGTAGTGAGACTCGGGGTGGGGATCAGCCCCAGCATTTT. The chain links TRBV19 to TRBJ1-5; D ambiguous. The germline gives CDR1 LNHDA, CDR2 SQIVND (reference sequence). V gave up 5 bases and J gave up 5 bases, with 16 bases separating them. This CDR3 contains 15 residues.

The V call is TRBV27, the J call TRBJ2-3, with 8 bases fitting TRBD2. The trim removed 3 bases at V and 2 bases at J, leaving 7 bases unmatched. This CDR3 spans 16 amino acids. Looked up from germline, CDR1 is MNHEY and CDR2 is SMNVEV (reference sequence). Written as DNA, the CDR3 is TGTGCCAGCAGTTTCAAAGCGGGAGTTTCCACAGATACGCAGTATTTT. This translates into CASSFKAGVSTDTQYF.

This chain links TRBV5-1 with TRBJ2-5, with 10 bases that match TRBD1. The junction had 2 bases not matched to a gene; V was cut back by 3 bases and J by 0 bases. Germline V gives CDR1 SGHRS, CDR2 YFSETQ. The CDR3 loop spans 15 amino acids. CDR3 amino acids: CASSSGQGYQETQYF. The CDR3 nucleotides read TGCGCCAGCAGCTCGGGACAGGGGTACCAAGAGACCCAGTACTTC.

The chain has TRBV28 and TRBJ1-1; D not resolved. Trimming removed 2 bases at V and 7 bases at J, with 11 bases between. The germline CDR1 and CDR2 sequences are MDHEN and SYDVKM. The CDR3 has 13 residues. CDR3 DNA sequence: TGTGCCAGCAGTTTAGCTTTGGGAGGTGAAGCTTTCTTT. Protein product: CASSLALGGEAFF.

The chain uses TRBV6-4 and TRBJ1-5, with D possibly TRBD1 on 6 matching bases. The germline V gene encodes CDR1 MRHNA and CDR2 SNTAGT. Trimming stripped 3 bases from V and 5 bases from J, with 14 bases between. This CDR3 contains 15 residues. The CDR3 DNA follows: TGTGCCAGCAGTGAAAACTCGGACAGCCATCAGCCCCAGCATTTT. This gives the protein CASSENSDSHQPQHF.

A few counts support this clone. The chain couples TRBV9 to TRBJ1-2; D is unclear. Per the germline V gene, CDR1 is SGDLS and CDR2 is YYNGEE. V was shortened by 0 bases and J by 8 bases, with 17 bases between the two germline ends. This CDR3 contains 15 residues. CDR3 protein: CASSVEAGPLGGYTF. DNA for the CDR3: TGTGCCAGCAGCGTAGAGGCCGGTCCCTTGGGCGGCTACACCTTC.

The chain has TRBV9 and TRBJ2-1; 9 bases are shared with TRBD2. The V segment lost 0 bases and the J segment 7 bases; nucleotides outside the gene matches: 5. The CDR3 sequence is 15 residues long. CDR1 is SGDLS and CDR2 is YYNGEE in the germline V gene. CDR3 coding DNA: TGTGCCAGCAGCGTAGCGCCTAGCGGGACGAATGAGCAGTTCTTC. Translation gives CASSVAPSGTNEQFF.

This CDR3 reads CATSDDRGGGLDTQYF. The CDR3 DNA reads as TGTGCCACCAGTGACGACAGGGGCGGGGGATTGGATACGCAGTATTTT. This rearrangement joins TRBV24-1 to TRBJ2-3; perhaps TRBD1 as D (8 bases). The V gene lost 4 bases and the J gene lost 6 bases, with 19 bases spanning the gap. There are 16 residues in the CDR3. CDR1 KGHDR and CDR2 SFDVKD come from the germline V gene.

V gene TRBV6-5 combines with J gene TRBJ1-1; D is undetermined. The CDR3 extends over 14 amino acids. Looked up from germline, CDR1 is MNHEY and CDR2 is SVGAGI. Trimming stripped 4 bases from V and 4 bases from J, with 13 bases between. The chain's CDR3 is CASSLSRLLTEAFF. The CDR3 region has the DNA TGTGCCAGCAGTTTATCCCGGTTGCTCACTGAAGCTTTCTTT.

The chain has TRBV11-2 and TRBJ2-6; TRBD1 might be the D (6 bases). CDR1 is SGHAT, CDR2 FQNNGV, per germline. This CDR3 is 14 amino acids long. With 7 bases removed from V and 4 bases from J, the gap between germline ends came to 11 bases. Written as DNA, the CDR3 is TGTGCCAGCACTCCAGGGGCAGGGGCCAACGTCCTGACTTTC. This codes for CASTPGAGANVLTF.

The V and J genes are TRBV29-1 and TRBJ2-3, with 7 bases identical to TRBD2. There are 15 residues in the CDR3. The germline gives CDR1 SQVTM, CDR2 ANQGSEA. The junction had 4 bases not matched to a gene; V was cut back by 0 bases and J by 1 base. CDR3 nucleotide sequence: TGCAGCGTTGAAGATCAGGCGGGGGGCACAGATACGCAGTATTTT. This gives the protein CSVEDQAGGTDTQYF.